The present T cell receptor (beta chain) was sequenced within a study of blood T cell repertoires in COVID-19. Overall study context: Researchers got acute and convalescent COVID-19 samples from the United States, Italy and Spain.

Authors' analysis steps: The authors estimated nucleated cell counts from reference gene primer amplification. The repertoire was sequenced with immunoSEQ multiplex PCR; TCRdb's copy has only in-frame clones and lacks some. The D gene and trimming were derived from the DNA, and the V and J assignments and clone size from that table. The table includes approximately 97,000 clones, approximately 84% detected once. Between the trimmed V and J ends, which lost 5 bases and 4 bases, there was a span of 7 bases. This CDR3 has 12 residues. What was sequenced was peripheral blood. The chain recombines TRBV23-1 with TRBJ2-3; D gene unclear. TRBV23-1 is classed as an ORF, of uncertain function. The source is a man in his forties with active or convalescent COVID-19. The CDR3 DNA follows: TGCGCCAGCAGTAGTCAGGCAGATACGCAGTATTTT. Amino acids: CASSSQADTQYF.